This T cell receptor beta chain is drawn from a study of vaccination effects on CD4 cells after COVID-19. Study information: Participants each got two BNT162b2 or mRNA-1273 vaccine doses.

Findings and caveats of the study: Cross-reactivity toward common cold coronaviruses was confined to only 1 of 255 vaccine-induced clones in healthy vaccinees. Substantial clonal contraction characterized both infection- and vaccine-induced clones late after vaccination.

The J segment lost 2 bases and the V segment lost 5 bases, leaving 9 bases of the junction unmatched. CDR3 size: 16 residues. The V gene's germline CDR1 is SGHRS and CDR2 YFSETQ. ViraFEST expansion of antigen-specific CD4+ T cells with viral peptide pools preceded sequencing. CD4+ T cell isolation took place after approximately 11 days of culture. Nucleocapsid antibodies stayed negative before and after vaccination, showing no earlier SARS-CoV-2 infection. As for this clone: Antigen: not known.

Repertoires were generated with immunoSEQ multiplex PCR, while TCRdb's copy carries only in-frame clones and drops some. The repertoire holds around 68,000 clones, with about four fifths as singletons. The origin of this receptor is a human donor who received a COVID-19 vaccine. This specimen was CD4+ T cells from PBMCs cultured with SARS-CoV-2 spike peptides, taken before COVID-19 vaccination. V and J are TRBV5-1 and TRBJ1-1; 10 bases match TRBD1. As DNA, the CDR3 is TGCGCCAGCAGTTACCGACAGGGGGCCGGAAACACTGAAGCTTTCTTT. It yields the protein CASSYRQGAGNTEAFF.